The 28 T cell receptor beta chains reported below all come from one sample, sequenced in a study of cytotoxic CD8 clonotypes in ibrutinib-treated CLL. Data came from immunoSEQ multiplex PCR; TCRdb stores just in-frame clones and leaves some out. The sample has about 63,000 clones, less than 75% seen once. The sample consisted of PBMCs, taken after 12 months of ibrutinib treatment. These receptor sequences come from a human donor with chronic lymphocytic leukemia.

This clone was detected only a few times. CDR3 DNA: TGTGCCACATTCTTGGCGGGCGCTTACGGAGATGGCTACACCTTC. Translation: CATFLAGAYGDGYTF. V gene TRBV28 combines with J gene TRBJ1-2; D is unresolved. Germline V lookup: CDR1 MDHEN, CDR2 SYDVKM. The V end was cut by 10 bases, the J end by 6 bases, with 24 bases between. The CDR3 sequence is 15 residues long.

This sequence joins TRBV11-3 and TRBJ2-7, with TRBD1 as a possible D gene (6 bases). Germline V lookup: CDR1 SGHNT, CDR2 YENEEA. Deletions cut 5 bases from V and 2 bases from J, with 16 bases between. CDR3 length equals 15 residues. The DNA of the CDR3 is TGTGCCAGCAGCAGAGAAGGGGGACAAACCTACGAGCAGTACTTC. Protein: CASSREGGQTYEQYF.

V and J are TRBV7-9 and TRBJ2-5; 8 nucleotides align to TRBD2. CDR1 and CDR2 (germline): SEHNR, FQNEAQ (reference sequence). V was clipped by 0 bases and J by 4 bases; unmatched bases: 10. This CDR3 has 17 amino acids. DNA for the CDR3: TGTGCCAGCAGCTTAGCACTACTGGCGGGAGGAAGAGAGACCCAGTACTTC. This gives the protein CASSLALLAGGRETQYF.

V gene TRBV19 combines with J gene TRBJ2-3; 12 nucleotides agree with TRBD2. This CDR3 has 16 amino acids. Germline trimming cut 4 bases from V and 5 bases from J; bases unmatched to any gene: 7. Germline V gives CDR1 LNHDA, CDR2 SQIVND (reference sequence). The DNA for the CDR3 is TGTGCCAGTAGTACCCGGACTAGCGGGGAGGGAGATACGCAGTATTTT. This gives the protein CASSTRTSGEGDTQYF.

J is TRBJ2-1 and V is TRBV29-1, with a tentative D call TRBD1 (5 bases). V lost 3 bases and J lost 0, with 6 bases in between. The CDR3 spans 13 residues. Per the germline V gene, CDR1 is SQVTM and CDR2 is ANQGSEA. For the CDR3, the DNA is TGCAGCGTTGACAGGGCCTCCTACAATGAGCAGTTCTTC. This codes for CSVDRASYNEQFF.

The chain carries TRBV7-6 and TRBJ2-3; 9 bases are shared with TRBD2. Germline assignment: CDR1 SGHVS and CDR2 FNYEAQ. With V trimmed by 6 bases and J by 0 bases, 4 bases remained unmatched. This CDR3 has 15 amino acids. Written as DNA, the CDR3 is TGTGCCAGCAGGATTAGCGGGGGTAGCACAGATACGCAGTATTTT. It translates to CASRISGGSTDTQYF.

V gene TRBV9 combines with J gene TRBJ2-3; D tentatively fits TRBD1 or TRBD2 (5 bases each). Germline CDR1 reads SGDLS; CDR2 reads YYNGEE. This CDR3 is built from 15 residues. The germline V and J ends were trimmed by 0 bases and 3 bases, with 11 bases remaining between them. The CDR3 DNA sequence: TGTGCCAGCAGCGTAGGTCAGGGAGCAACAGATACGCAGTATTTT. It encodes CASSVGQGATDTQYF. Together with reference TRBV9 and TRBJ2-3, the CDR3 gives the full variable domain: DSGVTQTPKHLITATGQRVTLRCSPRSGDLSVYWYQQSLDQGLQFLIQYYNGEERAKGNILERFSAQQFPDLHSELNLSSLELGDSALYFCASSVGQGATDTQYFGPGTRLTVL.

CDR3 sequence reads: CASSAGQGGYEQYF. The CDR3 bases are TGTGCCAGCAGCGCGGGACAGGGGGGGTACGAGCAGTACTTC. The chain uses TRBV5-4 and TRBJ2-7; 11 bases agree with TRBD1. This CDR3 contains 14 residues. In germline, CDR1 is SGHNT, CDR2 YYREEE (reference sequence). Trimming removed 4 bases from V and 4 bases from J; junction bases left unmatched: 4.

The gene calls are TRBV4-1 and TRBJ2-2, with D unclear. The CDR3 loop spans 16 amino acids. Trimming shortened V by 4 bases and J by 4 bases, and 16 bases separated the two germline ends. In germline, CDR1 is MGHRA, CDR2 YSYEKL. The CDR3 coding sequence is TGCGCCAGCAGCCGGCCCGGAGCCCCATTCACCGGGGAGCTGTTTTTT. Protein: CASSRPGAPFTGELFF.

This clone was counted once. This chain links TRBV7-2 with TRBJ2-7; D is tentatively TRBD1 or TRBD2 (5 bases each). This CDR3 is built from 14 residues. CDR1 is SGHTA, CDR2 FQGNSA, per germline. V lost 5 bases to trimming and J lost 3 bases, with 14 bases between them. CDR3 in DNA: TGTGCCAGCAGCCGATACCGGGACCTCTACGAGCAGTACTTC. This codes for CASSRYRDLYEQYF.

This clone appeared once. J is TRBJ1-4 and V is TRBV28, with 7 bases lining up with TRBD1. This CDR3 spans 16 amino acids. V was clipped by 3 bases and J by 2 bases; unmatched bases: 6. Germline lookup yields CDR1 MDHEN and CDR2 SYDVKM. CDR3 residues: CASSLVRGITNEKLFF. The CDR3 DNA reads as TGTGCCAGCAGTTTGGTCAGGGGGATCACTAATGAAAAACTGTTTTTT.

Only one count was recorded for this clone. V gene TRBV18 combines with J gene TRBJ1-4; the D gene is possibly TRBD1 (5 bases). The germline V gene encodes CDR1 KGHSH and CDR2 LQKENI. The V gene lost 3 bases and the J gene lost 2 bases, with 7 bases spanning the gap. The CDR3 has 14 amino acids. For the CDR3, the DNA is TGTGCCAGCTCACCGGGACGGACTAATGAAAAACTGTTTTTT. Translation gives CASSPGRTNEKLFF.

The rearrangement uses TRBV18 and TRBJ1-4; 7 bases line up with TRBD1. CDR3 length: 15 amino acids. The trim removed 3 bases at V and 6 bases at J, leaving 7 bases unmatched. In germline, CDR1 is KGHSH, CDR2 LQKENI. The CDR3 coding sequence is TGTGCCAGCTCACCCGGCACAGGGGCGGATGAAAAACTGTTTTTT. Translation gives CASSPGTGADEKLFF. Using reference TRBV18 and TRBJ1-4 for the parts outside the CDR3, the full variable domain is NAGVMQNPRHLVRRRGQEARLRCSPMKGHSHVYWYRQLPEEGLKFMVYLQKENIIDESGMPKERFSAEFPKEGPSILRIQQVVRGDSAAYFCASSPGTGADEKLFFGSGTQLSVL.

This chain links TRBV7-8 with TRBJ1-5; 7 bases fit TRBD1. CDR3 length: 13 amino acids. Germline V CDR1 and CDR2: SGHVS, FQNEAQ. The V and J ends lost 5 bases and 5 bases, in that order; junction bases with no gene match: 3. In DNA form, the CDR3 reads TGTGCCAGCAGCCGGGACAGAGATCAGCCCCAGCATTTT. Amino acid sequence: CASSRDRDQPQHF.

The chain combines TRBV2 with TRBJ1-2; tentative D call: TRBD1 (6 bases). The CDR3 length is 11 residues. Germline V gives CDR1 SNHLY, CDR2 FYNNEI. V was trimmed by 6 bases and J by 12 bases, leaving 14 bases between them. The CDR3 sequence is CASRQIQGHTF. The CDR3, as DNA: TGTGCCAGCAGGCAGATACAGGGTCACACCTTC.

The V and J genes are TRBV6-5 and TRBJ2-2, with 9 bases lining up with TRBD2. CDR3 length: 13 residues. The V gene end was trimmed by 9 bases and the J gene end by 6 bases; junction bases not matched to a gene: 5. CDR1 MNHEY and CDR2 SVGAGI come from the germline V gene. CDR3 bases: TGTGCCAGTAGCGGGAGTATGGCCGGGGAGCTGTTTTTT. Translated: CASSGSMAGELFF.

The chain employs TRBV9 and TRBJ2-1, with 10 bases lining up with TRBD1. Germline V gene sequence: CDR1 SGDLS, CDR2 YYNGEE. The CDR3 runs to 14 residues. V dropped 4 bases and J dropped 10; count of bases not matched to a gene: 8. The CDR3 protein is CASSLGTGVGEQFF. The CDR3 nucleotides read TGTGCCAGCAGCCTAGGGACAGGGGTCGGGGAGCAGTTCTTC.

The genes are TRBV18 and TRBJ2-7; TRBD1 matches 8 bases. Germline V gene data show CDR1 as KGHSH and CDR2 as LQKENI. The V gene end was trimmed by 4 bases and the J gene end by 2 bases; junction bases not matched to a gene: 4. CDR3 length equals 14 residues. The CDR3 region is CASSQDRAAYEQYF. CDR3 DNA sequence: TGTGCCAGCTCACAGGACAGGGCCGCCTACGAGCAGTACTTC.

The chain is built from TRBV27 and TRBJ2-7, with 7 bases lining up with TRBD2. Trimming took 1 base from V and 6 from J; bases not matched to a gene: 12. Germline loops: CDR1 MNHEY, CDR2 SMNVEV (reference sequence). This CDR3 comprises 16 residues. The CDR3 coding sequence is TGTGCCAGCAGTTTATTAGGCGGGAGTGAGATTGGCGAGCAGTACTTC. Amino acid sequence: CASSLLGGSEIGEQYF.

The chain is built from TRBV4-1 and TRBJ2-7, with D maybe TRBD2 (7 bases). Trimming removed 2 bases at V and 3 bases at J, with 20 bases between. The V gene's germline CDR1 is MGHRA and CDR2 YSYEKL. CDR3 length equals 17 residues. Here the CDR3 DNA reads TGCGCCAGCAGCCAAAGTGTTCAGGGGAGGGTTGGCTACGAGCAGTACTTC. Translated: CASSQSVQGRVGYEQYF.

A few counts support this clone. V gene TRBV4-3 combines with J gene TRBJ2-2; D is ambiguous. The CDR3 length is 14 residues. Trimming removed 3 bases from V and 4 bases from J, with 9 bases in between. Per germline, CDR1 LGHNA and CDR2 YSLEER. DNA of the CDR3: TGCGCCAGCAGCCAGATATATCCCACCGGGGAGCTGTTTTTT. This sequence encodes CASSQIYPTGELFF.

This clone was seen more than once but under ten times. The chain carries TRBV10-2 and TRBJ1-5; 7 bases agree with TRBD1. The germline gives CDR1 WSHSY, CDR2 SAAADI. The CDR3 runs to 12 residues. The V gene end was trimmed by 6 bases and the J gene end by 4 bases; junction bases not matched to a gene: 0. The CDR3: CASRTGNQPQHF. Here the CDR3 DNA reads TGCGCCAGCAGGACAGGGAATCAGCCCCAGCATTTT.

The chain combines TRBV29-1 with TRBJ2-3; 8 bases fit TRBD2. Unmatched junction bases numbered 5, after V lost 8 bases and J lost 4 bases. The CDR3 sequence is 12 residues long. Per germline, CDR1 SQVTM and CDR2 ANQGSEA. Here the CDR3 DNA reads TGCAGCCTCGGGGGGGGGTCAGATACGCAGTATTTT. It translates to CSLGGGSDTQYF.

This clone came up once. The DNA for the CDR3 is TGTGCCAGCAGCTTTGTCGCACTAGCTGTAACTAGCTCCTACAATGAGCAGTTCTTC. Translating gives CASSFVALAVTSSYNEQFF. The chain joins TRBV7-9 to TRBJ2-1; weak D call: TRBD2 (6 bases). This CDR3 contains 19 residues. CDR1 is SEHNR, CDR2 FQNEAQ, per germline (reference sequence). Trimming took off 3 bases at V and 0 bases at J, with 21 bases between the two ends.

In its sample, this clone was seen once. This chain connects TRBV5-1 to TRBJ2-5, with D perhaps matching TRBD1 (5 bases). Trimming took off 0 bases at V and 2 bases at J, with 11 bases between the two ends. This CDR3 has 15 amino acids. The germline V gene has CDR1 SGHRS and CDR2 YFSETQ. In DNA form, the CDR3 reads TGCGCCAGCAGCTTGGCAGGGCAGGGACAAGAGACCCAGTACTTC. The encoded protein is CASSLAGQGQETQYF.

The V call is TRBV5-1, the J call TRBJ2-3, with D maybe TRBD2 (6 bases). Trimming cost V 0 bases and J 1 base, with 12 bases left between them. The CDR3 contains 16 residues. From germline, CDR1 is SGHRS and CDR2 YFSETQ. CDR3 sequence reads: CASSLGGAGRTDTQYF. CDR3 bases: TGCGCCAGCAGCTTGGGAGGGGCGGGACGCACAGATACGCAGTATTTT.

This clone was picked up one time. The chain uses TRBV15 and TRBJ2-3, with 14 positions matching TRBD2. The germline V gene has CDR1 LNHNV and CDR2 YYDKDF (reference sequence). Germline trimming cut 2 bases from V and 1 base from J; bases unmatched to any gene: 8. This CDR3 has 19 residues. CDR3: CATSRPLGLAGEGTDTQYF. CDR3 in DNA: TGTGCCACCAGCAGACCGCTGGGACTAGCGGGAGAGGGCACAGATACGCAGTATTTT. Variable domain in full (rest from reference TRBV15 and TRBJ2-3): DAMVIQNPRYQVTQFGKPVTLSCSQTLNHNVMYWYQQKSSQAPKLLFHYYDKDFNNEADTPDNFQSRRPNTSFCFLDIRSPGLGDTAMYLCATSRPLGLAGEGTDTQYFGPGTRLTVL.

This sequence joins TRBV5-8 and TRBJ2-5; D is unresolved. The CDR3 covers 16 residues. Deletions cut 4 bases from V and 1 base from J, with 17 bases between. CDR1 and CDR2 from the germline V gene are SGHTS and YDEGEE. CDR3: CASSVVIRYRQETQYF. The CDR3 DNA reads as TGTGCCAGCAGCGTTGTGATACGGTACCGCCAAGAGACCCAGTACTTC.